Each of the 22 T cell receptor beta chains below was sequenced from the same sample in a study of cytotoxic CD8 clonotypes in ibrutinib-treated CLL. The table came from immunoSEQ multiplex PCR; TCRdb's copy has only in-frame clones and leaves some out. In the table there are more than 140,000 clones, around three quarters of which are singletons. The sample here was PBMCs, taken after 12 months of ibrutinib treatment. Receptors originate from a human donor with chronic lymphocytic leukemia.

This clone has just one count. The chain employs TRBV6-5 and TRBJ1-1, with 10 bases identical to TRBD1. Germline-derived CDR1 and CDR2 are MNHEY and SVGAGI. This CDR3 is built from 14 residues. V gave up 4 bases and J gave up 4 bases; unmatched junction bases: 3. CDR3 residues: CASSWGQGRTEAFF. CDR3 nucleotides: TGTGCCAGCAGTTGGGGACAGGGGCGCACTGAAGCTTTCTTT.

V and J are TRBV13 and TRBJ2-3, with D possibly being TRBD1 (6 bases). The CDR3 sequence is 14 residues long. The germline V gene has CDR1 PRHDT and CDR2 FYEKMQ (reference sequence). The ends were cut back, 5 bases at V and 5 bases at J, with 14 bases in the middle. In DNA form, the CDR3 reads TGTGCCAGCAGCCAAGCTTCCAGGGGAGATACGCAGTATTTT. Translation: CASSQASRGDTQYF.

The chain has TRBV11-3 and TRBJ1-1, with a tentative D call TRBD1 (6 bases). Trimming stripped 5 bases from V and 4 bases from J, with 23 bases between. The germline V gene has CDR1 SGHNT and CDR2 YENEEA. The CDR3 has 17 amino acids. This CDR3 reads CASSPSLAGRGPTEAFF. DNA for the CDR3: TGTGCCAGCAGCCCATCTCTTGCTGGCAGGGGACCCACTGAAGCTTTCTTT. The full variable domain, with the rest looked up from reference TRBV11-3 and TRBJ1-1, is EAGVVQSPRYKIIEKKQPVAFWCNPISGHNTLYWYLQNLGQGPELLIRYENEEAVDDSQLPKDRFSAERLKGVDSTLKIQPAELGDSAVYLCASSPSLAGRGPTEAFFGQGTRLTVV.

This clone was counted once. The chain is built from TRBV28 and TRBJ1-1; possibly TRBD1 for D (5 bases). This CDR3 region has 16 residues. V lost 6 bases, J lost 2 bases, and 19 bases lay in between. Germline V gives CDR1 MDHEN, CDR2 SYDVKM. The CDR3 coding sequence is TGTGCCAGCAGCGCCGGGGGGATCTTGGGAAACACTGAAGCTTTCTTT. It is translated as CASSAGGILGNTEAFF. Variable domain in full (rest from reference TRBV28 and TRBJ1-1): DVKVTQSSRYLVKRTGEKVFLECVQDMDHENMFWYRQDPGLGLRLIYFSYDVKMKEKGDIPEGYSVSREKKERFSLILESASTNQTSMYLCASSAGGILGNTEAFFGQGTRLTVV.

The V call is TRBV4-2, the J call TRBJ2-3; 8 bases match TRBD2. This CDR3 has 16 amino acids. Trimming at V came to 1 base and at J to 5 bases, leaving 8 bases not matched to a gene. The germline V gene encodes CDR1 LGHNA and CDR2 YNFKEQ. CDR3 coding DNA: TGTGCCAGCAGCCAAGGCAACAGCGGGAGATTAGATACGCAGTATTTT. Translation: CASSQGNSGRLDTQYF.

A single count supports this clone. J is TRBJ2-5 and V is TRBV6-1; TRBD2 aligns across 7 bases. From germline, CDR1 is MNHNS and CDR2 SASEGT. The CDR3 covers 13 residues. The V and J ends lost 4 bases and 5 bases, in that order; junction bases with no gene match: 4. The CDR3, as DNA: TGTGCCAGCAGTGGGGGAGGGGAGGAGACCCAGTACTTC. Its translation is CASSGGGEETQYF.

This rearrangement joins TRBV7-9 to TRBJ1-4; tentative D call: TRBD1 (5 bases). Trimming took 3 bases from V and 7 from J, leaving 12 bases between them. The CDR3 is 14 amino acids. Germline loops: CDR1 SEHNR, CDR2 FQNEAQ (reference sequence). The CDR3: CASSFGQGAEKLFF. Here the CDR3 DNA reads TGTGCCAGCAGCTTTGGTCAGGGTGCTGAAAAACTGTTTTTT.

Turning to this clone: Germline is not matched at one junction end, which may reflect a read error. The rearrangement uses TRBV28 and TRBJ1-5; the D gene is possibly TRBD1 (5 bases). In germline, CDR1 is MDHEN, CDR2 SYDVKM. The CDR3 length is 14 residues. The CDR3 loop reads CASSLEGTGWVRDF. The CDR3 DNA is TGTGCCAGCAGTTTGGAAGGAACAGGTTGGGTTCGGGATTTT.

This rearrangement joins TRBV7-7 to TRBJ2-5; D unclear. The CDR3 consists of 14 residues. Trimming removed 5 bases from V and 2 bases from J, with 12 bases in between. Germline CDR1 is SSHAT and CDR2 is FNYEAQ (reference sequence). This CDR3 is CASSPSFIQETQYF. CDR3 nucleotides: TGTGCCAGCAGCCCTAGTTTCATTCAAGAGACCCAGTACTTC.

J is TRBJ2-2 and V is TRBV19; 7 bases are shared with TRBD2. CDR3 size: 16 residues. In germline, CDR1 is LNHDA, CDR2 SQIVND (reference sequence). J lost 4 bases, V lost 2 bases, and 7 bases had no gene match. This CDR3 is CASSIMAGAATGELFF. CDR3 coding DNA: TGTGCCAGTAGTATAATGGCGGGAGCTGCCACCGGGGAGCTGTTTTTT.

The genes are TRBV5-1 and TRBJ2-2; TRBD2 is a possible D gene (6 bases). V dropped 1 base and J dropped 3 bases, with 13 bases sitting between them. Germline CDR1 SGHRS, CDR2 YFSETQ. CDR3 length: 16 residues. Written as DNA, the CDR3 is TGCGCCAGCAGCTTGACCGGGAGTTCGGACACCGGGGAGCTGTTTTTT. Translation gives CASSLTGSSDTGELFF. Supplemented by reference TRBV5-1 and TRBJ2-2, the full variable domain reads KAGVTQTPRYLIKTRGQQVTLSCSPISGHRSVSWYQQTPGQGLQFLFEYFSETQRNKGNFPGRFSGRQFSNSRSEMNVSTLELGDSALYLCASSLTGSSDTGELFFGEGSRLTVL.

The chain recombines TRBV15 with TRBJ2-5; TRBD1 agrees at 11 bases. The germline gives CDR1 LNHNV, CDR2 YYDKDF (reference sequence). V was pared by 5 bases and J by 5 bases, with 7 bases of the junction left unmatched. The CDR3 runs to 15 residues. In DNA, the CDR3 is TGTGCCACCAGCTCACGGACAGGGGGCCGTGAGACCCAGTACTTC. This gives the protein CATSSRTGGRETQYF.

This chain joins TRBV30 and TRBJ1-1, with 8 bases identical to TRBD1. V gave up 0 bases and J gave up 3 bases; unmatched junction bases: 9. Germline CDR1 GTSNPN, CDR2 SVGIG (reference sequence). CDR3 size: 16 residues. CDR3 coding DNA: TGTGCCTGGAGTGTGGGGACAGGTGGACTTTACACTGAAGCTTTCTTT. Its translation is CAWSVGTGGLYTEAFF. Based on the CDR3 plus reference TRBV30 and TRBJ1-1, the full variable domain is SQTIHQWPATLVQPVGSPLSLECTVEGTSNPNLYWYRQAAGRGLQLLFYSVGIGQISSEVPQNLSASRPQDRQFILSSKKLLLSDSGFYLCAWSVGTGGLYTEAFFGQGTRLTVV.

The V gene is TRBV7-9, the J gene TRBJ1-2, with a possible D match to TRBD1 (5 bases). Germline loops: CDR1 SEHNR, CDR2 FQNEAQ (reference sequence). The V gene lost 2 bases and the J gene lost 4 bases, with 11 bases spanning the gap. The CDR3 has 14 amino acids. The CDR3 sequence: CASSLSGTVYGYTF. In DNA form, the CDR3 reads TGTGCCAGCAGCTTATCAGGGACGGTCTATGGCTACACCTTC.

The chain uses TRBV28 and TRBJ2-2, with 7 positions matching TRBD1. Germline V CDR1 and CDR2: MDHEN, SYDVKM. This CDR3 is built from 16 residues. With 6 bases clipped from V and 4 bases from J, the junction kept 11 bases outside the gene matches. CDR3 sequence reads: CASSLSGAGGTGELFF. CDR3 DNA sequence: TGTGCCAGCAGCCTGAGTGGGGCAGGGGGCACCGGGGAGCTGTTTTTT.

This sequence joins TRBV2 and TRBJ2-7, with TRBD1 matching over 9 bases. CDR1 and CDR2 from the germline V gene are SNHLY and FYNNEI. V lost 9 bases, J lost 0 bases, and 15 bases stayed unmatched. This CDR3 spans 17 amino acids. The DNA for the CDR3 is TGTGCCAGTAGAGGGGGACAGGGCATTCCTTTCTCCTACGAGCAGTACTTC. It is translated as CASRGGQGIPFSYEQYF. Looking up the rest from reference TRBV2 and TRBJ2-7 gives the full variable domain: EPEVTQTPSHQVTQMGQEVILRCVPISNHLYFYWYRQILGQKVEFLVSFYNNEISEKSEIFDDQFSVERPDGSNFTLKIRSTKLEDSAMYFCASRGGQGIPFSYEQYFGPGTRLTVT.

J is TRBJ1-2 and V is TRBV7-6; 9 nucleotides line up with TRBD1. This CDR3 region has 15 residues. J gave up 4 bases and V 5 bases, and 8 bases lay outside the gene matches. Germline CDR1 SGHVS, CDR2 FNYEAQ. This CDR3 is CASSARTGVGYGYTF. The DNA for the CDR3 is TGTGCCAGCAGCGCTCGGACAGGGGTAGGCTATGGCTACACCTTC.

V and J are TRBV6-5 and TRBJ2-5; D tentatively fits TRBD1 or TRBD2 (6 bases each). Germline V CDR1 and CDR2: MNHEY, SVGAGI. The CDR3 extends over 14 amino acids. Trimming took off 2 bases at V and 5 bases at J, with 12 bases between the two ends. CDR3 loop: CASSYGGRLETQYF. The CDR3 DNA is TGTGCCAGCAGTTACGGGGGGCGCTTGGAGACCCAGTACTTC.

Comments on this clone: The same CDR3 is also encoded by other DNA sequences in this sample. The chain recombines TRBV10-3 with TRBJ2-7; D may match TRBD1 or TRBD2 (6 bases each). CDR1 is ENHRY, CDR2 SYGVKD, per germline. This CDR3 region has 13 residues. Between the trimmed V and J ends, which lost 11 bases and 2 bases, there was a span of 16 bases. The CDR3 nucleotides read TGTGCCTCCCGCGGGGACAAGACCTACGAGCAGTACTTC. This codes for CASRGDKTYEQYF.

This rearrangement joins TRBV7-9 to TRBJ1-4, with D possibly matching TRBD1 (6 bases). The germline V gene has CDR1 SEHNR and CDR2 FQNEAQ (reference sequence). V was trimmed by 6 bases and J by 8 bases, leaving 22 bases between them. There are 16 residues in the CDR3. CDR3 residues: CASSSAIQGLGEKLFF. The CDR3 DNA reads as TGTGCCAGCAGTTCTGCGATTCAGGGGCTAGGGGAAAAACTGTTTTTT.

The chain couples TRBV6-4 to TRBJ2-3; D not resolved. CDR3 length: 12 residues. The V gene lost 5 bases and the J gene lost 5 bases, with 8 bases spanning the gap. From germline, CDR1 is MRHNA and CDR2 SNTAGT. The CDR3 nucleotides read TGTGCCAGCAGTCAGCCGGGAGATACGCAGTATTTT. Protein sequence: CASSQPGDTQYF.

This clone was recorded a few times. The CDR3, as DNA: TGTGCCAGCAGCGGTCCCTCGCGTAGAAAAAACAATGAGCAGTTCTTC. Translation gives CASSGPSRRKNNEQFF. The chain has TRBV9 and TRBJ2-1; D gene ambiguous. This CDR3 has 16 residues. Deletions cut 3 bases from V and 5 bases from J, with 18 bases between. The germline V gene has CDR1 SGDLS and CDR2 YYNGEE.